The next 29 T cell receptor beta chains were all read from a single sample in a study of early T cells in non-severe SARS-CoV-2 infection. A single record per CDR3 protein comes from TCRdb applying MiXCR to the 5' RACE reads. The sample shows tens of thousands of distinct CDR3 sequences, over 5% of them seen only once. The sample taken for sequencing was whole blood. These receptors originate from an adult who was a healthcare worker with PCR-confirmed SARS-CoV-2 infection or an uninfected control (not recorded which).

The chain combines TRBV4-3 with TRBJ1-5; D unresolved. CDR1 LGHNA and CDR2 YSLEER come from the germline V gene. Between the trimmed V and J ends, which lost 1 base and 12 bases, there was a span of 4 bases. This CDR3 has 10 residues. DNA for the CDR3: TGCGCCAGCAGCCAAGTACGCCAGCATTTT. Its protein product is CASSQVRQHF.

This clonotype was seen a few times. CDR3 residues: CASSFGRAGELFF. CDR3 nucleotides: TGTGCCAGCAGTTTCGGCAGGGCCGGGGAGCTGTTTTTT. V gene TRBV12-3 or TRBV12-4 combines with J gene TRBJ2-2, with a tentative D call TRBD1 (5 bases). Trimming cost V 3 bases and J 6 bases, with 8 bases left between them. The CDR3 is made up of 13 amino acids.

Ten or more counts support this clonotype. J is TRBJ2-1 and V is TRBV6-5; 8 nucleotides align to TRBD2. The V segment lost 0 bases and the J segment 5 bases; nucleotides outside the gene matches: 3. The germline V gene encodes CDR1 MNHEY and CDR2 SVGAGI. There are 15 residues in the CDR3. The chain's CDR3 is CASSYSSGGDNEQFF. In DNA, the CDR3 is TGTGCCAGCAGTTACTCGTCCGGGGGGGACAATGAGCAGTTCTTC.

This chain joins TRBV20-1 and TRBJ1-5; TRBD1 aligns across 9 bases. Germline V lookup: CDR1 DFQATT, CDR2 SNEGSKA (reference sequence). V trimming: 5 bases; J trimming: 3 bases; junction bases outside the gene matches: 5. CDR3 length equals 14 residues. DNA for the CDR3: TGCAGTGCTCGGACAGGGGAGTACAATCAGCCCCAGCATTTT. It is translated as CSARTGEYNQPQHF.

This clonotype has ten or more counts. The chain has TRBV12-3 or TRBV12-4 and TRBJ1-5; D remains ambiguous. V lost 6 bases and J 1 base, leaving 13 bases between the germline ends. The CDR3 extends over 15 amino acids. The CDR3 sequence: CASRGLGGSNQPQHF. The CDR3 DNA reads TGTGCCAGCAGAGGACTGGGTGGGAGCAATCAGCCCCAGCATTTT.

The rearrangement links TRBV27 to TRBJ2-3, with 7 bases identical to TRBD2. This CDR3 region has 14 residues. V was clipped by 7 bases and J by 3 bases; unmatched bases: 7. Germline values: CDR1 MNHEY, CDR2 SMNVEV (reference sequence). The CDR3 DNA reads TGTGCCAGCACAGAGCGGGATTGGACAGATACGCAGTATTTT. Amino acids: CASTERDWTDTQYF.

Points on this clonotype: With a much larger clone just one base away, this may be a read error. The CDR3 sequence is CASTPGRTYTDSQYF. Written as DNA, the CDR3 is TGTGCCAGCACCCCGGGAAGGACGTACACAGATTCGCAGTATTTT. The chain couples TRBV6-1 to TRBJ2-3, with a tentative D call TRBD2 (5 bases). CDR1 is MNHNS, CDR2 SASEGT, per germline. This CDR3 contains 15 residues.

This clonotype appeared many times. The chain recombines TRBV12-3 or TRBV12-4 with TRBJ2-5; possible D gene TRBD1, 6 bases. CDR3 size: 11 residues. V dropped 6 bases and J dropped 4 bases, with 6 bases sitting between them. CDR3 amino acids: CASRQGETQYF. The CDR3 DNA sequence: TGTGCCAGCAGACAGGGAGAGACCCAGTACTTC.

This clonotype was seen many times. This sequence joins TRBV12-3 or TRBV12-4 and TRBJ1-1, with a possible D match to TRBD1 (6 bases). CDR3 length: 14 amino acids. Trimming removed 6 bases from V and 4 bases from J, with 15 bases in between. CDR3 amino acids: CASRFQGSATEAFF. The CDR3 region has the DNA TGTGCCAGCAGATTTCAGGGGAGCGCCACTGAAGCTTTCTTT.

CDR3 region: CASSQSAGTVEETQYF. CDR3 DNA: TGCGCCAGCAGCCAATCGGCCGGGACAGTTGAAGAGACCCAGTACTTC. The chain carries TRBV4-1 and TRBJ2-5; 7 nucleotides align to TRBD1. The germline V gene has CDR1 MGHRA and CDR2 YSYEKL. V was clipped by 2 bases and J by 3 bases; unmatched bases: 9. The CDR3 covers 16 residues.

This clonotype was counted ten times or more. This chain uses TRBV5-5 with TRBJ2-3; D is unresolved. The CDR3 contains 14 residues. The germline V gene encodes CDR1 SGHKS and CDR2 YYEKEE (reference sequence). The V end lost 2 bases, the J end lost 8 bases, and 15 bases lay between the germline ends. CDR3 DNA: TGTGCCAGCAGCTTAGGGCAAGGACCTGGTACGCAGTATTTT. This gives the protein CASSLGQGPGTQYF. Based on the CDR3 plus reference TRBV5-5 and TRBJ2-3, the full variable domain is DAGVTQSPTHLIKTRGQQVTLRCSPISGHKSVSWYQQVLGQGPQFIFQYYEKEERGRGNFPDRFSARQFPNYSSELNVNALLLGDSALYLCASSLGQGPGTQYFGPGTRLTVL.

This clonotype has just a few counts. V is TRBV6-1 and J is TRBJ1-1, with D uncertain. Deletions cut 0 bases from V and 4 bases from J, with 12 bases between. The CDR3 is 15 residues long. Germline CDR1 is MNHNS and CDR2 is SASEGT. CDR3 coding DNA: TGTGCCAGCAGTGAAGCCAATATCCTGGTCACTGAAGCTTTCTTT. Translating gives CASSEANILVTEAFF.

This clonotype was counted ten times or more. The chain links TRBV12-3 or TRBV12-4 to TRBJ2-3; D gene ambiguous. V dropped 7 bases and J dropped 8 bases, with 16 bases sitting between them. This CDR3 has 13 residues. The CDR3 DNA follows: TGTGCCAGCAATCAAAAAGTCCCGGGTACGCAGTATTTT. Protein sequence: CASNQKVPGTQYF.

This clonotype has a count of ten or more. This chain joins TRBV20-1 and TRBJ2-1; D might be TRBD2 (6 bases). This CDR3 has 12 residues. The V gene's germline CDR1 is DFQATT and CDR2 SNEGSKA (reference sequence). V lost 4 bases and J lost 7, with 11 bases in between. In DNA, the CDR3 is TGCAGTGCTATATGGGGGGATAATGAGCAGTTCTTC. Amino acid sequence: CSAIWGDNEQFF.

This clonotype was seen a few times. V is TRBV7-2 and J is TRBJ2-1, with D possibly being TRBD2 (6 bases). CDR3 size: 12 residues. V lost 5 bases and J lost 10, with 12 bases in between. Germline CDR1 SGHTA, CDR2 FQGNSA. The CDR3 region is CASSPRRGEQFF. Here the CDR3 DNA reads TGTGCCAGCAGCCCCCGGCGGGGCGAGCAGTTCTTC.

This clonotype appeared many times. The V and J genes are TRBV9 and TRBJ2-3; D might be TRBD2 (6 bases). Per the germline V gene, CDR1 is SGDLS and CDR2 is YYNGEE. This CDR3 contains 13 residues. The V gene lost 3 bases and the J gene lost 4 bases, with 9 bases spanning the gap. The CDR3 region has the DNA TGTGCCAGCAGCGCCGGGGGTGCAGATACGCAGTATTTT. Its protein product is CASSAGGADTQYF.

This clonotype was found many times. The V gene is TRBV27, the J gene TRBJ1-5, with D unresolved. The CDR3 is 15 amino acids. Germline V gives CDR1 MNHEY, CDR2 SMNVEV (reference sequence). V lost 2 bases, J lost 3 bases, and 11 bases lay in between. CDR3 protein: CASSLGTAPNQPQHF. The CDR3 DNA reads TGTGCCAGCAGTTTAGGAACAGCGCCCAATCAGCCCCAGCATTTT.

This clonotype was seen at least ten times. The gene calls are TRBV12-3 or TRBV12-4 and TRBJ2-5; TRBD1 matches 10 bases. The ends lost 4 bases at V and 4 bases at J; junction bases unmatched: 3. The CDR3 runs to 14 residues. The chain's CDR3 is CASSSTGGLETQYF. In DNA, the CDR3 is TGTGCCAGCAGTTCGACAGGGGGCTTAGAGACCCAGTACTTC.

This rearrangement joins TRBV15 to TRBJ2-5; D is possibly TRBD2 (7 bases). Germline V gene data show CDR1 as LNHNV and CDR2 as YYDKDF (reference sequence). Between the trimmed V and J ends, which lost 3 bases and 4 bases, there was a span of 12 bases. The CDR3 is 14 residues long. Here the CDR3 DNA reads TGTGCCACCAGCAGTAGGGGGGGTCCAGAGACCCAGTACTTC. Protein: CATSSRGGPETQYF.

This clonotype was seen only a few times. CDR3 amino acids: CAWSVGHGRNQPQHF. In DNA form, the CDR3 reads TGTGCCTGGAGTGTGGGACATGGAAGGAATCAGCCCCAGCATTTT. The chain combines TRBV30 with TRBJ1-5; weak D call: TRBD1 (6 bases). The germline gives CDR1 GTSNPN, CDR2 SVGIG (reference sequence). The V gene lost 0 bases and the J gene lost 4 bases, with 13 bases spanning the gap. The CDR3 spans 15 residues. Drawing the rest from reference TRBV30 and TRBJ1-5, the complete variable domain is SQTIHQWPATLVQPVGSPLSLECTVEGTSNPNLYWYRQAAGRGLQLLFYSVGIGQISSEVPQNLSASRPQDRQFILSSKKLLLSDSGFYLCAWSVGHGRNQPQHFGDGTRLSIL.

This clonotype was seen many times. This sequence joins TRBV3-1 and TRBJ1-5, with unresolved D. There are 13 residues in the CDR3. V was shortened by 0 bases and J by 3 bases, with 3 bases between the two germline ends. CDR1 is LGHDT, CDR2 YNNKEL, per germline (reference sequence). The CDR3 DNA reads TGTGCCAGCAGCCAAGATGTCAATCAGCCCCAGCATTTT. Translation gives CASSQDVNQPQHF.

This clonotype was observed a handful of times. The J gene is TRBJ2-7, the V gene TRBV6-6, with D tentatively TRBD1 or TRBD2 (6 bases each). Looked up from germline, CDR1 is MNHNY and CDR2 is SVGAGI (reference sequence). The CDR3 loop spans 13 amino acids. V lost 6 bases and J lost 3, with 12 bases in between. The CDR3 is CASRFGGDYEQYF. DNA of the CDR3: TGTGCCAGCAGATTCGGGGGCGACTACGAGCAGTACTTC.

The table lists this clonotype with many counts. The rearrangement joins TRBV6-5 to TRBJ1-1; D is possibly TRBD1 (5 bases). V was trimmed by 7 bases and J by 4 bases, leaving 13 bases between them. The germline V gene has CDR1 MNHEY and CDR2 SVGAGI. The CDR3 spans 13 residues. In nucleotides, the CDR3 is TGTGCCAGCATGGCAGGGAAGCTCACTGAAGCTTTCTTT. It codes for CASMAGKLTEAFF.

This clonotype came up many times. J is TRBJ2-7 and V is TRBV3-2; the D call in the table, TRBD1, was not verified against the DNA. TRBV3-2 is labeled a pseudogene. The CDR3 has 19 residues. CDR3 DNA sequence: TGTGCCAGCAGCCCAAGGACAGGGGGCAAAAGAGAGTTGTCCTACGAGCAGTACTTC. This sequence encodes CASSPRTGGKRELSYEQYF.

The V gene is TRBV28, the J gene TRBJ1-5; 7 positions agree with TRBD1. CDR3 length: 14 residues. V trimming: 8 bases; J trimming: 9 bases; junction bases outside the gene matches: 13. Looked up from germline, CDR1 is MDHEN and CDR2 is SYDVKM. The DNA of the CDR3 is TGTGCCAGCCACTCAGGACAGGCCGGAAGGCCCCAGCATTTT. Amino acid sequence: CASHSGQAGRPQHF.

V and J are TRBV20-1 and TRBJ1-2; D unclear. The CDR3 runs 13 residues. CDR1 is DFQATT, CDR2 SNEGSKA, per germline (reference sequence). The germline V and J ends were trimmed by 2 bases and 2 bases, with 9 bases remaining between them. CDR3 region: CSARKLLNYGYTF. The CDR3 DNA sequence: TGCAGTGCTAGAAAGCTTTTAAACTATGGCTACACCTTC.

There are many counts of this clonotype. The V and J genes are TRBV20-1 and TRBJ1-4; the D gene is possibly TRBD1 (6 bases). Germline-derived CDR1 and CDR2 are DFQATT and SNEGSKA (reference sequence). The ends were cut back, 4 bases at V and 2 bases at J, with 8 bases in the middle. This CDR3 is 13 amino acids long. CDR3 protein: CSATGATNEKLFF. In DNA, the CDR3 is TGCAGTGCTACAGGGGCCACTAATGAAAAACTGTTTTTT.

The chain uses TRBV7-9 and TRBJ2-5; the D is unclear. The CDR3 runs to 16 residues. V lost 1 base to trimming and J lost 1 base, with 13 bases between them. The germline CDR1 and CDR2 sequences are SEHNR and FQNEAQ (reference sequence). The CDR3 here is CASSLDGAVFQETQYF. CDR3 bases: TGTGCCAGCAGCTTAGATGGTGCCGTATTCCAAGAGACCCAGTACTTC.

A few counts support this clonotype. The gene calls are TRBV6-1 and TRBJ2-4; D gene unclear. The V end was cut by 6 bases, the J end by 0 bases, with 9 bases between. CDR1 is MNHNS, CDR2 SASEGT, per germline. This CDR3 has 14 amino acids. CDR3 region: CASSQILAKNIQYF. CDR3 in DNA: TGTGCCAGCAGCCAGATTCTAGCCAAAAACATTCAGTACTTC.